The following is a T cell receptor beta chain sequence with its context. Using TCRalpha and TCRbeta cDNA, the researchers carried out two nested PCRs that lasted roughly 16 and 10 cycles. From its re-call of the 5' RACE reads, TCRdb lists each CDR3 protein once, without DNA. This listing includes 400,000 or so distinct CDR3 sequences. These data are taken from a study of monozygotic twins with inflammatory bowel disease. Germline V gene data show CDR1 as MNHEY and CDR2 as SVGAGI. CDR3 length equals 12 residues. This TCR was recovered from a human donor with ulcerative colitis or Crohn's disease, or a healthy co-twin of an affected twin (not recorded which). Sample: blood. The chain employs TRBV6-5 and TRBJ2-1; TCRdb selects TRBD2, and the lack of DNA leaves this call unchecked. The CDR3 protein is CASSLAGGKQFF.